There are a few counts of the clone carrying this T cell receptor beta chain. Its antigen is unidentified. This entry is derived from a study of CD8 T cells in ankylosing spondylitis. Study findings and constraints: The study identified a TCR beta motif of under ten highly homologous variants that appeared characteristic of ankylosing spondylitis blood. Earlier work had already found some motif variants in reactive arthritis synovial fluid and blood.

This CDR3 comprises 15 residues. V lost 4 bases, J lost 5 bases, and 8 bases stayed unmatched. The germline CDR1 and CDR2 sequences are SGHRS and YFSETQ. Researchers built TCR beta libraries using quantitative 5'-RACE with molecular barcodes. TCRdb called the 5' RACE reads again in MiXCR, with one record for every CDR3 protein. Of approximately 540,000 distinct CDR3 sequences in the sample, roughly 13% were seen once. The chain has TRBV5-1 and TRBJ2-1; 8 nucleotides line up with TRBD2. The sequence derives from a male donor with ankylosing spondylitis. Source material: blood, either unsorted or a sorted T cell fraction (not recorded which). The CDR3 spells CASSTGLGGHNEQFF. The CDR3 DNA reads TGCGCCAGCAGCACGGGACTAGGGGGACACAATGAGCAGTTCTTC.